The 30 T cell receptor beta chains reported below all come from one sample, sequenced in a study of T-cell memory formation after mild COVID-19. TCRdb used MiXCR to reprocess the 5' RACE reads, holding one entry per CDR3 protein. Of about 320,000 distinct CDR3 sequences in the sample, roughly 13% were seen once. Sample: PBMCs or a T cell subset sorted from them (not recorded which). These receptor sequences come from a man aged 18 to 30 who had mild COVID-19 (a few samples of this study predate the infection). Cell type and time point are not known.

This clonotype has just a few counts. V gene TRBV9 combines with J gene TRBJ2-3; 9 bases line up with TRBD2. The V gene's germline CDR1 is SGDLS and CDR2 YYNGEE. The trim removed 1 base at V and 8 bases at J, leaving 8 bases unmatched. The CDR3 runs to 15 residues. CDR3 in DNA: TGTGCCAGCAGCGTAATCGGGACTAGCAGTGGTACGCAGTATTTT. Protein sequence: CASSVIGTSSGTQYF.

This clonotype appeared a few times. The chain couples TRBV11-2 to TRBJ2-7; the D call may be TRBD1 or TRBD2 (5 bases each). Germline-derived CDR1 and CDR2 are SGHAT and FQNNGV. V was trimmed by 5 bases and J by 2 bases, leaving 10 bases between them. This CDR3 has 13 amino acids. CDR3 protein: CASSVGPTYEQYF. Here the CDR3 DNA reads TGTGCCAGCAGCGTGGGACCCACCTACGAGCAGTACTTC.

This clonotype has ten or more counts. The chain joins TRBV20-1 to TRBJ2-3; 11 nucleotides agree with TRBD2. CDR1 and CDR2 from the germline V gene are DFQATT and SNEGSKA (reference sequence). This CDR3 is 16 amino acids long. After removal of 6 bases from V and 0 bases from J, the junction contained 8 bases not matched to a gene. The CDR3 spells CSAGTSGYFSTDTQYF. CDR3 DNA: TGCAGTGCCGGGACTAGCGGATACTTTAGCACAGATACGCAGTATTTT.

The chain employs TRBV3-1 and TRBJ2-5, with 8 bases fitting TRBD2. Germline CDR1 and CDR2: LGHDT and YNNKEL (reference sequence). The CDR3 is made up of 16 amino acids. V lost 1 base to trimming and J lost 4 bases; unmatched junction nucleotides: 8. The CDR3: CASSQGSGGLGETQYF. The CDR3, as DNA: TGTGCCAGCAGCCAAGGGTCGGGGGGGCTTGGAGAGACCCAGTACTTC.

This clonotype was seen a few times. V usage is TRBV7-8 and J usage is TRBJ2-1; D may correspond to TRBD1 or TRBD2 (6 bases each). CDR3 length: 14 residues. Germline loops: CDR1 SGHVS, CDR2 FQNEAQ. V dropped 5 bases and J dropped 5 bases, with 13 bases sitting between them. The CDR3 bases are TGTGCCAGCAGCGCGGGACACAGAAACAATGAGCAGTTCTTC. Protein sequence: CASSAGHRNNEQFF.

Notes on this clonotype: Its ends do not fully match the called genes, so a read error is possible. The CDR3 is CASSPAGTGNTIYF. CDR3 nucleotides: TGTGCTAGCAGCCCAGCAGGGACTGGAAACACCATATATTTT. This chain joins TRBV7-7 and TRBJ1-3; weak D call: TRBD1 (5 bases). CDR1 and CDR2 from the germline V gene are SSHAT and FNYEAQ (reference sequence). This CDR3 spans 14 amino acids.

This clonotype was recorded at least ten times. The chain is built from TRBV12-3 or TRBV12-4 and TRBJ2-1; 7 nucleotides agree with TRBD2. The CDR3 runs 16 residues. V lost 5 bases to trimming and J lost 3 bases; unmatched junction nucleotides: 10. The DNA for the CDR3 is TGTGCCAGCAGTACTAGCGAAGGGCGCAGCTACAATGAGCAGTTCTTC. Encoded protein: CASSTSEGRSYNEQFF.

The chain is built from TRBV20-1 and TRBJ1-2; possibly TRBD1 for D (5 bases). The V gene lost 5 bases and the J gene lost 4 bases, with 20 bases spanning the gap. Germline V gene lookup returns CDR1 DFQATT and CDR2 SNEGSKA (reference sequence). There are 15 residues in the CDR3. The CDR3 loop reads CSAGGLAQGGYGYTF. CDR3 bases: TGCAGTGCTGGAGGCCTGGCGCAGGGCGGCTATGGCTACACCTTC.

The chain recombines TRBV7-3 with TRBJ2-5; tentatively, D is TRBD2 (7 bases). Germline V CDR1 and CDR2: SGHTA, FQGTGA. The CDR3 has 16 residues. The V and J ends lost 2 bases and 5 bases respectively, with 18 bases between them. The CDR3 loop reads CASSLGGGAYQETQYF. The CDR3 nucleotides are TGTGCCAGCAGCTTAGGTGGGGGGGCCTATCAGGAGACCCAGTACTTC.

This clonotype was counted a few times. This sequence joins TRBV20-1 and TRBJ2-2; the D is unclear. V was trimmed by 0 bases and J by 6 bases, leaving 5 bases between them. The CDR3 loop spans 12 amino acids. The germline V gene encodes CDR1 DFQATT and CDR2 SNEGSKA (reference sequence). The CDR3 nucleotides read TGCAGTGCTAGAGACGATGCCGGGGAGCTGTTTTTT. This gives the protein CSARDDAGELFF.

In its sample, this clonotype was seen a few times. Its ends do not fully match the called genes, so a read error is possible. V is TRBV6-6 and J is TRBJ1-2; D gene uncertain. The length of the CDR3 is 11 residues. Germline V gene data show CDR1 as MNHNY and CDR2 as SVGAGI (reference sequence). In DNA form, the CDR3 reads TGTGCCAGCAGTTACGGTGGCACTGGAGATTTC. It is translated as CASSYGGTGDF.

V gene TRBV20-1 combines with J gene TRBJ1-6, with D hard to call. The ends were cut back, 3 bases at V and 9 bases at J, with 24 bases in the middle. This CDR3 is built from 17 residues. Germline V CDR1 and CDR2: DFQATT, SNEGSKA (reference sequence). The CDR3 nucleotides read TGCAGTGCTAGCCCCCTGGAGGACTCCCGCTCTATTTCACCCCTCCACTTT. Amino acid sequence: CSASPLEDSRSISPLHF.

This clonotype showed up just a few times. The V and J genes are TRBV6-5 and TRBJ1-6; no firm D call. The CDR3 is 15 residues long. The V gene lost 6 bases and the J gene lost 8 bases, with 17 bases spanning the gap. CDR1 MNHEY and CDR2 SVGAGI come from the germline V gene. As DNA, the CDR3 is TGTGCCAGCAGAGCCCTGTCCTTGAGGGATTCACCCCTCCACTTT. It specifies CASRALSLRDSPLHF.

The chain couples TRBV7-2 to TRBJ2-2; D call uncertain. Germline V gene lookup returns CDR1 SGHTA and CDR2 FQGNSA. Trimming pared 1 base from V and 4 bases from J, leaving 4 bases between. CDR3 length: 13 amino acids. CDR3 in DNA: TGTGCCAGCAGCTTAGGAATCACCGGGGAGCTGTTTTTT. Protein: CASSLGITGELFF. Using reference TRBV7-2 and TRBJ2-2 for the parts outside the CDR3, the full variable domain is GAGVSQSPSNKVTEKGKDVELRCDPISGHTALYWYRQSLGQGLEFLIYFQGNSAPDKSGLPSDRFSAERTGGSVSTLTIQRTQQEDSAVYLCASSLGITGELFFGEGSRLTVL.

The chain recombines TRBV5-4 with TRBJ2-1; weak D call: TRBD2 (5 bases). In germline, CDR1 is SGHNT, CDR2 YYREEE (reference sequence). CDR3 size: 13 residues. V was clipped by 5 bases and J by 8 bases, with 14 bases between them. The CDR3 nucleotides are TGTGCCAGCAGAGTGATAGGGAGCCATGAGCAGTTCTTC. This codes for CASRVIGSHEQFF.

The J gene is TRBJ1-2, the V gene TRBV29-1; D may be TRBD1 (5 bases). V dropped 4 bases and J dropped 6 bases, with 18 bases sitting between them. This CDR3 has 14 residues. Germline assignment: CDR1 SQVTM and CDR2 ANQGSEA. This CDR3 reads CSVVKLGTDNGYTF. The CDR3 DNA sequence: TGCAGCGTTGTCAAGTTAGGGACCGACAATGGCTACACCTTC.

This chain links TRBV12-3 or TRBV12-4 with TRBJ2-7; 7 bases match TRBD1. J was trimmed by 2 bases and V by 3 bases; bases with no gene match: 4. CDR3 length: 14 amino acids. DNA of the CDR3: TGTGCCAGCAGTTTCGGGGACAGCCCCTACGAGCAGTACTTC. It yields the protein CASSFGDSPYEQYF.

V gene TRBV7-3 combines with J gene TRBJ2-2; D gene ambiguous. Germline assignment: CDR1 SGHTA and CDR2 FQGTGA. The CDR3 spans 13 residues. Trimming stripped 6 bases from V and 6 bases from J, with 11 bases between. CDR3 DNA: TGTGCCAGCAGTCGCTTGGGTTCCGGGGAGCTGTTTTTT. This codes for CASSRLGSGELFF.

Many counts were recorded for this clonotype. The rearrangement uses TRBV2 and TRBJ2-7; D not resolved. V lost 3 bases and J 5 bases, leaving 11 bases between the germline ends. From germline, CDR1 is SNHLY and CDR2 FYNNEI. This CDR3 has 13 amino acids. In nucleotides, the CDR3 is TGTGCCAGCAGTGAGTTCCCCCGGGACGAGCAGTACGTC. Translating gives CASSEFPRDEQYV.

CDR3: CSALNSGGSEAFF. CDR3 DNA: TGCAGTGCCCTGAACTCGGGGGGTAGTGAAGCTTTCTTT. The gene calls are TRBV20-1 and TRBJ1-1, with a tentative D call TRBD1 (5 bases). CDR3 length: 13 residues. Trimming removed 6 bases from V and 7 bases from J, with 18 bases in between. Germline-derived CDR1 and CDR2 are DFQATT and SNEGSKA (reference sequence).

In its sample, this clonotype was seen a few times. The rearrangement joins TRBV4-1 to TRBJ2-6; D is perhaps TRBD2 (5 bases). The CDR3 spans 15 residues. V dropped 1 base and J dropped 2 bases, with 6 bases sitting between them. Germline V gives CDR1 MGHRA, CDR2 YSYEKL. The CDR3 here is CASSQGGTGANVLTF. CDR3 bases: TGCGCCAGCAGCCAAGGAGGGACTGGGGCCAACGTCCTGACTTTC.

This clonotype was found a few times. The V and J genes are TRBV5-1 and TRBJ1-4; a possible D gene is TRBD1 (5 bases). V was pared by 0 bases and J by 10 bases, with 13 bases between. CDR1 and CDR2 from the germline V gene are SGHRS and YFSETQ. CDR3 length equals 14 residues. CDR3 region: CASSLVGDPGKLFF. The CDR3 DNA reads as TGCGCCAGCAGCTTGGTAGGGGATCCCGGAAAACTGTTTTTT.

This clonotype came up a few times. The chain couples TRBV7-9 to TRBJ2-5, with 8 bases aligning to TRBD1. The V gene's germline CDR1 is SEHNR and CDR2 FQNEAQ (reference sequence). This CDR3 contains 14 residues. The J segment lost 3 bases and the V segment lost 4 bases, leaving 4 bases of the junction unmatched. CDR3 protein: CASSWDRREETQYF. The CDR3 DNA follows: TGTGCCAGCAGCTGGGACAGGAGAGAAGAGACCCAGTACTTC.

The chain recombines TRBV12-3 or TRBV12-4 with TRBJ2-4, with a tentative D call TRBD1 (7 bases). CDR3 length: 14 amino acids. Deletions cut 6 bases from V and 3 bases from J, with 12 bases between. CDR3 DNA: TGTGCCAGCAGCCTCAGGGGGGTCAAAAACATTCAGTACTTC. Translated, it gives CASSLRGVKNIQYF.

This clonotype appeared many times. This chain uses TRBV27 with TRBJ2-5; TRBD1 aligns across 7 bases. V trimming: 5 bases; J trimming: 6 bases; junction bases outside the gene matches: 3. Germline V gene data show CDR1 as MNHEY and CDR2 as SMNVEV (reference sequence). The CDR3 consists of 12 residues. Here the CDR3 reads CASSVTGQTQYF. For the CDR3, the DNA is TGTGCCAGCAGTGTGACAGGGCAGACCCAGTACTTC.

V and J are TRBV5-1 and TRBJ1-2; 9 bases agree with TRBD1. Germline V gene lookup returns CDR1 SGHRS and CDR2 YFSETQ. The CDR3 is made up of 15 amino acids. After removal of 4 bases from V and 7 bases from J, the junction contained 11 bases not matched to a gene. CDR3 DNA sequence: TGCGCCAGCAGCCCTGGACAGGGGAGAGGATTTGGCTACACCTTC. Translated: CASSPGQGRGFGYTF.

In DNA, the CDR3 is TGTGCCAGCAGCTTAGTACACACCGGGGAGCTGTTTTTT. Translating gives CASSLVHTGELFF. V usage is TRBV7-8 and J usage is TRBJ2-2; no firm D call. The CDR3 is made up of 13 amino acids. Trimming removed 1 base from V and 3 bases from J, with 3 bases in between. Per the germline V gene, CDR1 is SGHVS and CDR2 is FQNEAQ.

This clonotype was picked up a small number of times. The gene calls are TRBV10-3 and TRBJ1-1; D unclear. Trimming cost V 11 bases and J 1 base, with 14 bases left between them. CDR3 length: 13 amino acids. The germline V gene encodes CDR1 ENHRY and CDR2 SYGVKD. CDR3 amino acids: CAYAPAGNTEAFF. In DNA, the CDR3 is TGTGCCTACGCACCCGCAGGGAACACTGAAGCTTTCTTT.

The CDR3 DNA sequence: TGCAGCGTTTGGACGGACAGCACAGATACGCAGTATTTT. Its protein product is CSVWTDSTDTQYF. This chain connects TRBV29-1 to TRBJ2-3; D remains ambiguous. The V gene's germline CDR1 is SQVTM and CDR2 ANQGSEA. CDR3 length: 13 residues. Trimming removed 5 bases at V and 0 bases at J, with 9 bases between.

DNA for the CDR3: TGTGCCAGCGCATCTTCGGAAAGGGCGCACTATGGCTACACCTTC. Residues: CASASSERAHYGYTF. This chain connects TRBV12-3 or TRBV12-4 to TRBJ1-2; D not resolved. The CDR3 contains 15 residues. V was trimmed by 8 bases and J by 3 bases, leaving 19 bases between them.